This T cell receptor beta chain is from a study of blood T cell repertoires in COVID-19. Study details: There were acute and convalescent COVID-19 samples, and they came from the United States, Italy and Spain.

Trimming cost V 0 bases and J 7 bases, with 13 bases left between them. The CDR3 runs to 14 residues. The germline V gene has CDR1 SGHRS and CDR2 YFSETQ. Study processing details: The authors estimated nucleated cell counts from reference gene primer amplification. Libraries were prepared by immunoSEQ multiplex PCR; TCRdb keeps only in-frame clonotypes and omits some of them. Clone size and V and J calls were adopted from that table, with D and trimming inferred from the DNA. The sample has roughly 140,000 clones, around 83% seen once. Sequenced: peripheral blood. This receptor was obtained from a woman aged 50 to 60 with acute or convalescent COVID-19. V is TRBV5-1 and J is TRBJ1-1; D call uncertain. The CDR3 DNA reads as TGCGCCAGCAGCTTGGCGAGGGTAAGTGATGAAGCTTTCTTT. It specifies CASSLARVSDEAFF.